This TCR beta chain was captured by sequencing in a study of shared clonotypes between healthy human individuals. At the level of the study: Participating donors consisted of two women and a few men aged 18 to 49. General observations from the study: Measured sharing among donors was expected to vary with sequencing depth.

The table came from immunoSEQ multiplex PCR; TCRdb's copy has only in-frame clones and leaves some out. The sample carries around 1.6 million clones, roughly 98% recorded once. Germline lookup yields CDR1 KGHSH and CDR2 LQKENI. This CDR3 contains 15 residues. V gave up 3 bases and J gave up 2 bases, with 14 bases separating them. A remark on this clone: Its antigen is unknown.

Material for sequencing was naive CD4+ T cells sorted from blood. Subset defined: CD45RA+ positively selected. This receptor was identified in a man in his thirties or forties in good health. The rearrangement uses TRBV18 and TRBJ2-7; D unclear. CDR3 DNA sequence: TGTGCCAGCTCACCCGTTCTGGCTGTGCCCTACGAGCAGTACTTC. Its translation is CASSPVLAVPYEQYF.